Presented here are 21 T cell receptor beta chains from one specimen sequenced in a study of Graves' ophthalmopathy and Graves' hyperthyroidism. Amplification of TCR beta CDR3 regions used RNA transcripts. Amplification began with first-round RT-PCR using HTBI primers, then second-round multiplex PCR was performed. MiXCR, applied by TCRdb to the multiplex PCR reads, yields one record per CDR3 protein. Among over a million distinct CDR3 sequences, less than 45% were seen once, and the ten largest hold around 10%. Sequenced sample: peripheral blood or thyroid tissue (not recorded which). Receptors were obtained from an adult man with Graves' hyperthyroidism.

This rearrangement joins TRBV28 to TRBJ1-2, with a weak D call TRBD1 (6 bases). The ends were cut back, 6 bases at V and 2 bases at J, with 13 bases in the middle. The CDR3 spans 14 residues. CDR1 is MDHEN, CDR2 SYDVKM, per germline. This CDR3 reads CASSSLGGNYGYTF. The CDR3 bases are TGTGCCAGCAGCAGCCTTGGGGGCAACTATGGCTACACCTTC.

A few counts support this clonotype. The J gene is TRBJ2-7, the V gene TRBV5-4, with 7 nucleotides matching TRBD1. The germline CDR1 and CDR2 sequences are SGHNT and YYREEE (reference sequence). This CDR3 has 18 residues. The V segment lost 3 bases and the J segment 2 bases; nucleotides outside the gene matches: 17. CDR3: CASSSRYPTGTAAYEQYF. CDR3 bases: TGTGCCAGCAGCTCGCGCTACCCAACCGGGACAGCTGCCTACGAGCAGTACTTC.

A word on this clonotype: This may be a read error, as it is one base from a much larger clone. Here the CDR3 reads CASSRADEQHF. The CDR3 DNA is TGTGCCAGTAGTAGGGCGGACGAGCAGCACTTC. This chain links TRBV19 with TRBJ2-7; unclear D gene. Germline V gene data show CDR1 as LNHDA and CDR2 as SQIVND (reference sequence). The CDR3 is 11 amino acids.

V and J are TRBV15 and TRBJ1-1, with D tentatively TRBD1 (6 bases). The length of the CDR3 is 18 residues. CDR1 is LNHNV and CDR2 is YYDKDF in the germline V gene (reference sequence). V gave up 4 bases and J gave up 0 bases, with 21 bases separating them. The CDR3 protein is CATSTAGALNRLNTEAFF. The DNA of the CDR3 is TGTGCCACCAGCACTGCAGGGGCCCTAAACCGATTGAACACTGAAGCTTTCTTT.

This clonotype was seen at least ten times. The genes are TRBV2 and TRBJ2-7; D is unresolved. Germline CDR1 reads SNHLY; CDR2 reads FYNNEI. The V end was cut by 2 bases, the J end by 5 bases, with 13 bases between. CDR3 length: 14 amino acids. CDR3 in DNA: TGTGCCAGCAGTGAACGGCAGGTCAGCCACGAGCAGTACTTC. Translated, it gives CASSERQVSHEQYF. Using reference TRBV2 and TRBJ2-7 for the parts outside the CDR3, the full variable domain is EPEVTQTPSHQVTQMGQEVILRCVPISNHLYFYWYRQILGQKVEFLVSFYNNEISEKSEIFDDQFSVERPDGSNFTLKIRSTKLEDSAMYFCASSERQVSHEQYFGPGTRLTVT.

V usage is TRBV25-1 and J usage is TRBJ1-6, with D maybe TRBD1 (5 bases). V shed 2 bases and J shed 7 bases, with 12 bases lying between them. CDR3 length: 15 residues. The germline V gene encodes CDR1 MGHDK and CDR2 SYGVNS. CDR3 sequence (DNA): TGTGCCAGCAGTGAAGCCGGGACGGAGAATTCACCCCTCCACTTT. Amino acids: CASSEAGTENSPLHF.

This clonotype was recorded many times. V and J are TRBV20-1 and TRBJ1-5, with a possible D match to TRBD1 (5 bases). Between the trimmed V and J ends, which lost 3 bases and 2 bases, there was a span of 14 bases. Germline V CDR1 and CDR2: DFQATT, SNEGSKA (reference sequence). This CDR3 has 15 residues. CDR3 bases: TGCAGTGCTAGTCTAGGACAAAGGGGCAATCAGCCCCAGCATTTT. It yields the protein CSASLGQRGNQPQHF.

The chain is built from TRBV6-6 and TRBJ1-1, with D unresolved. V was pared by 6 bases and J by 1 base, with 9 bases between. From germline, CDR1 is MNHNY and CDR2 SVGAGI (reference sequence). This CDR3 spans 13 amino acids. This CDR3 is CASSTTWNTEAFF. The CDR3 DNA is TGTGCCAGCAGCACCACATGGAACACTGAAGCTTTCTTT.

On this clonotype itself: This sequence may be a read error, since a much larger clone differs from it by one base. CDR3 sequence: CASRNGWEQCF. CDR3 DNA sequence: TGTGCCAGCAGGAACGGGTGGGAGCAGTGCTTC. The V and J genes are TRBV2 and TRBJ2-7; maybe TRBD2 (5 bases). The CDR3 covers 11 residues. Germline CDR1 reads SNHLY; CDR2 reads FYNNEI.

The chain employs TRBV25-1 and TRBJ1-2, with 11 bases aligning to TRBD1. The germline CDR1 and CDR2 sequences are MGHDK and SYGVNS. The CDR3 spans 17 residues. Trimming at V came to 4 bases and at J to 3 bases, leaving 10 bases not matched to a gene. The CDR3 protein is CASSGRTGGTGDYGYTF. Here the CDR3 DNA reads TGTGCCAGCAGTGGGCGGACAGGGGGCACCGGGGACTATGGCTACACCTTC.

This clonotype was found many times. V and J are TRBV6-5 and TRBJ1-5, with D perhaps matching TRBD1 (6 bases). V was shortened by 6 bases and J by 6 bases, with 12 bases between the two germline ends. This CDR3 comprises 13 residues. Germline V gene lookup returns CDR1 MNHEY and CDR2 SVGAGI. In DNA, the CDR3 is TGTGCCAGCAGACCCGACAGGCGTCAGCCCCAGCATTTT. It codes for CASRPDRRQPQHF.

The chain uses TRBV10-3 and TRBJ1-1, with 8 bases that match TRBD1. The CDR3 runs to 16 residues. Germline CDR1 ENHRY, CDR2 SYGVKD. The ends lost 5 bases at V and 1 base at J; junction bases unmatched: 9. The CDR3, as DNA: TGTGCCATCAGTCGGGCGGACAGGGAGAGGAACACTGAAGCTTTCTTT. Encoded protein: CAISRADRERNTEAFF.

The chain has TRBV19 and TRBJ2-6; tentatively, D is TRBD1 (6 bases). The CDR3 is made up of 11 amino acids. V gave up 6 bases and J gave up 13 bases, with 10 bases separating them. Germline lookup yields CDR1 LNHDA and CDR2 SQIVND (reference sequence). The CDR3 loop reads CASSKGEVLTF. CDR3 DNA: TGTGCCAGTAGCAAGGGGGAAGTCCTGACTTTC.

This clonotype was observed at least ten times. The CDR3 region is CASSDPRGPYGYTF. The CDR3 DNA reads as TGTGCCAGCAGCGACCCGAGGGGCCCTTATGGCTACACCTTC. The chain links TRBV9 to TRBJ1-2, with a tentative D call TRBD1 (5 bases). The CDR3 is made up of 14 amino acids. Trimming stripped 3 bases from V and 5 bases from J, with 14 bases between. Per the germline V gene, CDR1 is SGDLS and CDR2 is YYNGEE.

The chain couples TRBV5-4 to TRBJ2-2; 7 nucleotides align to TRBD1. The V segment lost 4 bases and the J segment 4 bases; nucleotides outside the gene matches: 7. The CDR3 consists of 15 residues. The germline V gene encodes CDR1 SGHNT and CDR2 YYREEE (reference sequence). CDR3: CASSAAGGFTGELFF. The CDR3 coding sequence is TGTGCCAGCAGCGCCGCAGGGGGTTTCACCGGGGAGCTGTTTTTT.

The sample holds many counts of this clonotype. This chain uses TRBV19 with TRBJ1-1; unclear D gene. V lost 0 bases, J lost 3 bases, and 8 bases lay in between. The germline V gene encodes CDR1 LNHDA and CDR2 SQIVND (reference sequence). The CDR3 is 14 residues long. The CDR3 bases are TGTGCCAGTAGTATAGATGGCGTACACACTGAAGCTTTCTTT. It is translated as CASSIDGVHTEAFF. Using reference TRBV19 and TRBJ1-1 for the parts outside the CDR3, the full variable domain is DGGITQSPKYLFRKEGQNVTLSCEQNLNHDAMYWYRQDPGQGLRLIYYSQIVNDFQKGDIAEGYSVSREKKESFPLTVTSAQKNPTAFYLCASSIDGVHTEAFFGQGTRLTVV.

This clonotype was seen at least ten times. The chain combines TRBV12-3 or TRBV12-4 with TRBJ2-5, with TRBD1 as a possible D gene (6 bases). V was pared by 3 bases and J by 5 bases, with 13 bases between. The CDR3 has 14 residues. CDR3 sequence: CASSFTGQLETQYF. The CDR3 DNA reads TGTGCCAGCAGTTTCACCGGACAGTTGGAGACCCAGTACTTC.

The chain has TRBV6-1 and TRBJ1-1; 8 nucleotides match TRBD1. CDR1 MNHNS and CDR2 SASEGT come from the germline V gene. The ends lost 4 bases at V and 11 bases at J; junction bases unmatched: 6. The CDR3 has 12 amino acids. CDR3 in amino acids: CASSAQGAGAFF. DNA of the CDR3: TGTGCCAGCAGTGCCCAGGGGGCTGGGGCTTTCTTT.

This clonotype was detected ten times or more. The chain couples TRBV11-1 to TRBJ2-7; 15 nucleotides match TRBD2. The CDR3 is 15 residues long. Germline CDR1 and CDR2: SGHAT and FQDESV (reference sequence). V lost 5 bases and J lost 2; bases outside the gene matches: 1. The CDR3 spells CASSRTSGGAYEQYF. DNA for the CDR3: TGTGCCAGCAGCCGGACTAGCGGGGGGGCCTACGAGCAGTACTTC.

The chain joins TRBV3-2 to TRBJ1-3; the D call of TRBD1 is as the table states it, not checked on the DNA. TRBV3-2 is a listed pseudogene. CDR3 length: 16 residues. The CDR3 here is CASSPYRASSGNTIYF. CDR3 nucleotides: TGTGCCAGCAGCCCATACAGGGCCAGCTCTGGAAACACCATATATTTT.

The chain combines TRBV7-2 with TRBJ1-1; the match to TRBD1 covers 8 bases. CDR3 length: 15 residues. Germline values: CDR1 SGHTA, CDR2 FQGNSA. V lost 8 bases and J lost 4; bases outside the gene matches: 12. CDR3 loop: CASSAQGARSTEAFF. CDR3 nucleotides: TGTGCCAGCTCCGCCCAGGGGGCGAGAAGCACTGAAGCTTTCTTT.